This T cell receptor beta chain was observed in a study of T-cell memory formation after mild COVID-19. For the study at large: TCR clusters mostly belonged to single donors.

In regard to this clonotype: The target antigen is unknown.

TCRdb reprocessed the 5' RACE reads with MiXCR, giving one entry per CDR3 protein. Here the sample spans approximately 400,000 distinct CDR3 sequences, 18% being singletons. The study, taken as a whole, reports: CD4+ contracting clones were mainly CM and EM; CD8+ ones, EMRA.

This CDR3 contains 15 residues. Germline V gene data show CDR1 as SGHTA and CDR2 as FQGNSA. Between the trimmed V and J ends, which lost 1 base and 0 bases, there was a span of 9 bases. The receptor was isolated from a man between 18 and 29 years old who had mild COVID-19 (a few samples of this study predate the infection). Cell type and time point are not known. The material sequenced was PBMCs or a T cell subset sorted from them (not recorded which). V is TRBV7-2 and J is TRBJ1-1; D ambiguous. CDR3 in amino acids: CASSLVWGVNTEAFF. The CDR3 DNA sequence: TGTGCCAGCAGCTTAGTTTGGGGTGTGAACACTGAAGCTTTCTTT.